Below, 20 T cell receptor beta chains from the same sample are listed, as sequenced in a study of OX40 agonist ivuxolimab in advanced cancers. The method was immunoSEQ multiplex PCR; TCRdb's version includes in-frame clones alone and lacks a portion of them. The sample carries around 30,000 clones, 82% recorded once. The sample in question was CD4+ or CD8+ T cells sorted from blood, obtained in a trial of the OX40 agonist ivuxolimab. These receptor sequences come from an adult with an advanced solid tumor such as melanoma, head and neck, liver or kidney cancer.

The chain recombines TRBV7-9 with TRBJ2-7; D unclear. CDR3 length equals 11 residues. CDR1 is SEHNR, CDR2 FQNEAQ, per germline (reference sequence). The V gene lost 3 bases and the J gene lost 7 bases, with 7 bases spanning the gap. The CDR3 DNA sequence: TGTGCCAGCAGCTTTGGCTGGGAGCAGTACTTC. It codes for CASSFGWEQYF. Drawing the rest from reference TRBV7-9 and TRBJ2-7, the complete variable domain is DTGVSQNPRHKITKRGQNVTFRCDPISEHNRLYWYRQTLGQGPEFLTYFQNEAQLEKSRLLSDRFSAERPKGSFSTLEIQRTEQGDSAMYLCASSFGWEQYFGPGTRLTVT.

The chain recombines TRBV11-3 with TRBJ2-7; 8 bases match TRBD2. After removal of 1 base from V and 4 bases from J, the junction contained 3 bases not matched to a gene. The CDR3 loop spans 14 amino acids. Germline assignment: CDR1 SGHNT and CDR2 YENEEA. The CDR3 DNA follows: TGTGCCAGCAGCTTAGCGGGAGGGGAGTACGAGCAGTACTTC. Amino acid sequence: CASSLAGGEYEQYF.

The chain couples TRBV5-8 to TRBJ2-5; TRBD1 aligns across 7 bases. V lost 4 bases to trimming and J lost 4 bases; unmatched junction nucleotides: 10. The CDR3 runs 15 residues. Germline V gene lookup returns CDR1 SGHTS and CDR2 YDEGEE. DNA of the CDR3: TGTGCCAGCAGCCCTAGGGGGCCAGGGGGAGAGACCCAGTACTTC. Protein sequence: CASSPRGPGGETQYF.

The chain has TRBV1 and TRBJ1-3. TRBV1 is a recognized pseudogene. This CDR3 contains 15 residues. The CDR3 nucleotides read TGCACCAGCACCCACCCAGAGAGCTCTGGAAACACCATATATTTT. This translates into CTSTHPESSGNTIYF.

The genes are TRBV7-9 and TRBJ2-1, with 11 bases fitting TRBD2. Trimming at V came to 5 bases and at J to 4 bases, leaving 4 bases not matched to a gene. This CDR3 spans 15 amino acids. The V gene's germline CDR1 is SEHNR and CDR2 FQNEAQ (reference sequence). CDR3 sequence reads: CASSVLAGVYNEQFF. For the CDR3, the DNA is TGTGCCAGCAGCGTACTAGCGGGAGTATACAATGAGCAGTTCTTC.

The chain carries TRBV28 and TRBJ2-7; weak D call: TRBD1 (5 bases). Trimming took 5 bases from V and 6 from J, leaving 17 bases between them. Germline loops: CDR1 MDHEN, CDR2 SYDVKM. The CDR3 has 14 amino acids. CDR3: CASSLRLAGAEQYF. The CDR3 coding sequence is TGTGCCAGCAGTCTCCGGTTAGCTGGGGCCGAGCAGTACTTC.

J is TRBJ1-1 and V is TRBV14; 8 nucleotides match TRBD1. Germline assignment: CDR1 SGHDN and CDR2 FVKESK. J lost 0 bases, V lost 6 bases, and 0 bases had no gene match. The CDR3 runs to 13 residues. CDR3 protein: CASRGQVNTEAFF. In nucleotides, the CDR3 is TGTGCCAGCAGGGGACAGGTGAACACTGAAGCTTTCTTT.

The chain uses TRBV5-1 and TRBJ2-3; TRBD2 matches 8 bases. V shed 4 bases, J shed 2 bases, and the junction held 9 bases outside the gene matches. The V gene's germline CDR1 is SGHRS and CDR2 YFSETQ. The CDR3 extends over 16 amino acids. CDR3 sequence reads: CASSPGTSPSTDTQYF. In DNA, the CDR3 is TGCGCCAGCAGCCCCGGGACTAGTCCTTCCACAGATACGCAGTATTTT.

The chain is built from TRBV2 and TRBJ2-7; D is ambiguous. Trimming removed 8 bases from V and 7 bases from J, with 21 bases in between. This CDR3 region has 14 residues. Per germline, CDR1 SNHLY and CDR2 FYNNEI. The CDR3 sequence: CASVKGAPPIEQYF. CDR3 in DNA: TGTGCCAGCGTCAAAGGCGCTCCCCCCATTGAGCAGTACTTC.

This clone was counted only a few times. CDR3 residues: CASSIGTSGRYNEQFF. In DNA form, the CDR3 reads TGTGCCAGCAGCATCGGGACTAGCGGGAGATACAATGAGCAGTTCTTC. The chain links TRBV21-1 to TRBJ2-1; TRBD2, the table's D call, lacks a check against the DNA. TRBV21-1 is a documented pseudogene. The CDR3 covers 16 residues.

Only a few counts were recorded for this clone. The gene calls are TRBV19 and TRBJ1-2; 7 bases are shared with TRBD1. The CDR3 extends over 16 amino acids. V shed 8 bases and J 1 base; nucleotides not matched to a gene: 13. The V gene's germline CDR1 is LNHDA and CDR2 SQIVND (reference sequence). Here the CDR3 reads CASGSGTAFINYGYTF. CDR3 in DNA: TGTGCCAGTGGGTCCGGGACAGCATTCATTAACTATGGCTACACCTTC.

This clone was picked up one time. The rearrangement joins TRBV7-8 to TRBJ2-7, with a tentative D call TRBD2 (6 bases). This CDR3 is built from 15 residues. From germline, CDR1 is SGHVS and CDR2 FQNEAQ. V was trimmed by 2 bases and J by 4 bases, leaving 15 bases between them. The CDR3, as DNA: TGTGCCAGCAGCTTAAGTGGCGGGGTTTTTTACGAGCAGTACTTC. This gives the protein CASSLSGGVFYEQYF. Full variable domain (missing parts from reference TRBV7-8 and TRBJ2-7): GAGVSQSPRYKVAKRGQDVALRCDPISGHVSLFWYQQALGQGPEFLTYFQNEAQLDKSGLPSDRFFAERPEGSVSTLKIQRTQQEDSAVYLCASSLSGGVFYEQYFGPGTRLTVT.

The genes are TRBV19 and TRBJ1-6; D unresolved. Looked up from germline, CDR1 is LNHDA and CDR2 is SQIVND (reference sequence). V lost 6 bases, J lost 2 bases, and 8 bases lay in between. The CDR3 length is 14 residues. CDR3 DNA: TGTGCCAGTAGCATTAAACCCTATAATTCACCCCTCCACTTT. Translating gives CASSIKPYNSPLHF.

This clone was counted between two and nine times. The chain links TRBV7-9 to TRBJ2-3; no definite D call. Trimming left V 1 base short and J 4 bases short, with 3 bases between. The length of the CDR3 is 12 residues. Germline assignment: CDR1 SEHNR and CDR2 FQNEAQ (reference sequence). The chain's CDR3 is CASSLEADTQYF. For the CDR3, the DNA is TGTGCCAGCAGCTTAGAAGCAGATACGCAGTATTTT.

V usage is TRBV27 and J usage is TRBJ1-1; D ambiguous. Trimming stripped 2 bases from V and 4 bases from J, with 8 bases between. The germline V gene has CDR1 MNHEY and CDR2 SMNVEV (reference sequence). CDR3 length equals 13 residues. CDR3 nucleotides: TGTGCCAGCAGTTTAATTGGGAGCACTGAAGCTTTCTTT. As protein: CASSLIGSTEAFF.

The rearrangement uses TRBV10-3 and TRBJ2-7, with D perhaps matching TRBD1 (6 bases). V dropped 2 bases and J dropped 6 bases, with 8 bases sitting between them. The CDR3 is made up of 12 amino acids. Germline CDR1 reads ENHRY; CDR2 reads SYGVKD. CDR3 sequence (DNA): TGTGCCATCAGTGAGACAGGGTCCGAGCAGTACTTC. It specifies CAISETGSEQYF.

This clone was found once. The J gene is TRBJ2-1, the V gene TRBV9; TRBD2 agrees at 7 bases. The V segment lost 0 bases and the J segment 6 bases; nucleotides outside the gene matches: 9. This CDR3 is 16 amino acids long. Germline CDR1 reads SGDLS; CDR2 reads YYNGEE. The CDR3 DNA follows: TGTGCCAGCAGCGTAGTGGGGACGGCGGGGGTCAATGAGCAGTTCTTC. This translates into CASSVVGTAGVNEQFF.

This chain uses TRBV28 with TRBJ2-7; 10 bases align to TRBD2. Germline CDR1 reads MDHEN; CDR2 reads SYDVKM. The V gene end was trimmed by 1 base and the J gene end by 3 bases; junction bases not matched to a gene: 15. The CDR3 is 19 residues long. CDR3 region: CASSLSLYSGGQVVYEQYF. The CDR3 DNA sequence: TGTGCCAGCAGTTTATCCCTCTATAGCGGGGGGCAGGTAGTCTACGAGCAGTACTTC.

The chain links TRBV10-3 to TRBJ1-1, with D possibly TRBD1 on 5 matching bases. Trimming took off 6 bases at V and 10 bases at J, with 12 bases between the two ends. Germline loops: CDR1 ENHRY, CDR2 SYGVKD. CDR3 length: 11 residues. The CDR3 spells CAIRDNAPAFF. The CDR3 DNA is TGTGCCATCAGGGACAACGCCCCAGCTTTCTTT.

The chain has TRBV7-9 and TRBJ2-2, with D hard to call. Between the trimmed V and J ends, which lost 2 bases and 3 bases, there was a span of 7 bases. This CDR3 comprises 14 residues. Germline CDR1 and CDR2: SEHNR and FQNEAQ (reference sequence). In DNA form, the CDR3 reads TGTGCCAGCAGCTTACATCGGGACACCGGGGAGCTGTTTTTT. Amino acids: CASSLHRDTGELFF.